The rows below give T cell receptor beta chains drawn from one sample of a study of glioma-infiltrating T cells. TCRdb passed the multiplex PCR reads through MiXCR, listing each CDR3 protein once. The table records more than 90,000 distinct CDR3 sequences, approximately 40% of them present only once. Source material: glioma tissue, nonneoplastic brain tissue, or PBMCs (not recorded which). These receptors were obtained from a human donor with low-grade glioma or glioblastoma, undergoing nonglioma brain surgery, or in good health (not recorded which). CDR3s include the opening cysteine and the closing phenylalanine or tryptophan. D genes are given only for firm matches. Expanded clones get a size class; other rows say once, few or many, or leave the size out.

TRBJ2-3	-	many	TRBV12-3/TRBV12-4	CASSLKRGISTDTQYF	TGTGCCAGCAGTTTGAAGAGGGGAATAAGCACAGATACGCAGTATTTT
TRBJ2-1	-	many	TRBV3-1	CATTGEGLGNNEQFF	TGTGCCACCACCGGCGAAGGACTGGGGAACAATGAGCAGTTCTTC
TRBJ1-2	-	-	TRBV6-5	CASSPFTIQKNYSNTF	TGTGCCAGCAGTCCGTTTACCATTCAGAAAAACTATAGCAACACCTTC
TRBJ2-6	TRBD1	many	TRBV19	CASSPYTGAGANVLTF	TGTGCCAGTAGTCCCTATACAGGGGCCGGGGCCAACGTCCTGACTTTC
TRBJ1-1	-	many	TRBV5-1	CASSLDWGAGNTEAFF	TGCGCCAGCAGCTTGGATTGGGGGGCCGGGAACACTGAAGCTTTCTTT
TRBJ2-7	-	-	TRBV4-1	CASGQVIALRQGSYEQYF	TGCGCCAGCGGCCAAGTTATAGCCTTGCGGCAGGGTAGCTACGAGCAGTACTTT
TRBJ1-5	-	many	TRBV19	CASSNQGDGQPQHF	TGTGCCAGTAGTAACCAGGGAGACGGTCAGCCCCAGCATTTT
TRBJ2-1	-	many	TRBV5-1	CASSLGLQTGHGNEQFF	TGCGCCAGCAGCTTGGGTCTCCAAACGGGGCATGGAAATGAGCAGTTCTTC
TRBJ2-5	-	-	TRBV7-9	CVSSLFPVAGETQYF	TGTGTCAGCAGCTTATTCCCGGTGGCCGGAGAGACCCAGTACTTC
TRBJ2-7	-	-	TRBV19	CASGPTSNYEQYF	TGTGCCAGTGGACCCACTAGCAACTACGAGCAGTACTTC
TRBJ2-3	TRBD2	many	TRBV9	CASSQGLAETDTQYF	TGTGCCAGCAGCCAAGGACTAGCGGAGACAGATACGCAGTATTTT
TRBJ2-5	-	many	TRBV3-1	CASSPLTETQYF	TGTGCCAGCAGCCCTTTGACCGAGACCCAGTACTTC
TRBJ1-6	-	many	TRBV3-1	CASSVTGFGSPLHF	TGTGCCAGCAGCGTAACAGGGTTTGGATCACCCCTCCACTTT
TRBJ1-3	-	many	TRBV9	CASSVATFGNTIYF	TGTGCCAGCAGCGTAGCAACCTTTGGAAACACCATATATTTT
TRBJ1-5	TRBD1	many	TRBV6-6	CASSYLGQGAQPQHF	TGTGCCAGCAGTTACTTGGGACAGGGGGCTCAGCCCCAGCATTTT
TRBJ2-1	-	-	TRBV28	CASSTESSYNEQFF	TGTGCCAGCAGTACAGAGAGCTCCTACAATGAGCAGTTCTTC
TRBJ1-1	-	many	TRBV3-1	CASSQSAGQFNTEAFF	TGTGCCAGCAGCCAATCAGCTGGACAGTTCAACACTGAAGCTTTCTTT
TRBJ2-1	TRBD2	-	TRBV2	CASSSLAGGSSYNEQFF	TGTGCCAGCAGCTCACTAGCGGGGGGGAGCTCCTACAATGAGCAGTTCTTC
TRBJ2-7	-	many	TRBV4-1	CASSQRDFSYEQYF	TGCGCCAGCAGCCAACGGGACTTTTCCTACGAGCAGTACTTC
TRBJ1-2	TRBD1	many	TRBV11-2	CASSADRDYGYTF	TGTGCCAGCAGCGCAGACAGGGACTATGGCTACACCTTC
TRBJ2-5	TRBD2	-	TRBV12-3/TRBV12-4	CASTLAGTSGNNEQYF	TGTGCCAGCACATTGGCCGGGACTAGCGGGAACAATGAGCAGTACTTC
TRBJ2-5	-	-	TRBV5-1	CASSSDGRIQETQYF	TGCGCCAGCAGCTCGGACGGACGGATACAAGAGACCCAGTACTTC
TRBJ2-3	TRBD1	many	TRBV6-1	CARRSGTDYTDTQYF	TGTGCCAGACGCTCGGGGACAGATTACACAGATACGCAGTATTTT
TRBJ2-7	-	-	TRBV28	CACSVGVAYEQYF	TGTGCCTGCAGCGTCGGAGTTGCCTACGAGCAGTACTTT
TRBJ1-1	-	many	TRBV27	CASSFNGGNTEAFF	TGTGCCAGCAGTTTCAACGGGGGGAACACTGAAGCTTTCTTT
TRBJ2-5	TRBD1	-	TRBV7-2	CASSLRTGDRETQYF	TGTGCCAGCAGCCTAAGGACAGGGGACCGAGAGACCCAGTACTTC
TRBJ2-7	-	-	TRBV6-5	CASSYSGYSGEQYF	TGTGCCAGCAGTTACTCGGGGTATAGCGGCGAGCAGTACTTC
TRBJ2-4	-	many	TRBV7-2	CASSSAGGIQYF	TGTGCCAGCAGCTCAGCCGGAGGCATTCAGTACTTC